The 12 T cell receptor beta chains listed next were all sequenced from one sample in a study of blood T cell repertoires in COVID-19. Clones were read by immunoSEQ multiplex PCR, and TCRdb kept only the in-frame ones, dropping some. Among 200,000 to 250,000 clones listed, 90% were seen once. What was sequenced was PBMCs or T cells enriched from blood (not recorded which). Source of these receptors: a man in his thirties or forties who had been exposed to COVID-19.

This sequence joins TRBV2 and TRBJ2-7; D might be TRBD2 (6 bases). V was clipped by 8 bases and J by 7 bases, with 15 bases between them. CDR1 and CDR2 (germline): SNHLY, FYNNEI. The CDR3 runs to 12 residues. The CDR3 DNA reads TGTGCCAGCGAGGTGGGCGCGGGGGAGCAGTACTTC. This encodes CASEVGAGEQYF.

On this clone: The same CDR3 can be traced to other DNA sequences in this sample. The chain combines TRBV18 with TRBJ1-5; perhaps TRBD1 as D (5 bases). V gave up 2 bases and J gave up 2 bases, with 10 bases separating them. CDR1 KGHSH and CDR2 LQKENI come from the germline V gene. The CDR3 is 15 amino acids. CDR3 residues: CASSPAGGGNQPQHF. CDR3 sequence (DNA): TGTGCCAGCTCACCAGCGGGGGGTGGCAATCAGCCCCAGCATTTT. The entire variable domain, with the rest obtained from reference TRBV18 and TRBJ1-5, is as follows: NAGVMQNPRHLVRRRGQEARLRCSPMKGHSHVYWYRQLPEEGLKFMVYLQKENIIDESGMPKERFSAEFPKEGPSILRIQQVVRGDSAAYFCASSPAGGGNQPQHFGDGTRLSIL.

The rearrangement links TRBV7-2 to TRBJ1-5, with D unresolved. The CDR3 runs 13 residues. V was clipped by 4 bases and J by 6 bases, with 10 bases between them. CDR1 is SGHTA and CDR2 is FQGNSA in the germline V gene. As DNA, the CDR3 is TGTGCCAGCAGCTCTATCTTAGCTCAGCCCCAGCATTTT. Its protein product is CASSSILAQPQHF.

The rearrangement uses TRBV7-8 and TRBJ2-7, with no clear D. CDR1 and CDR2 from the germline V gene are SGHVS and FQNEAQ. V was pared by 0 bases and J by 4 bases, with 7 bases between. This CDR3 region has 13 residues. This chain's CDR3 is CASSLALNYEQYF. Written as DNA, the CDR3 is TGTGCCAGCAGCTTAGCCCTTAATTACGAGCAGTACTTC.

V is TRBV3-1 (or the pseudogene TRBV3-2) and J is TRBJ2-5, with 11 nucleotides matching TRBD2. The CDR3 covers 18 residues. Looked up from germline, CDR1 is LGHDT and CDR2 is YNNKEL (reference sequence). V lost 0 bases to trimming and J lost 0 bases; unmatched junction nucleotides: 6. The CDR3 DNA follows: TGTGCCAGCAGCCAAGAAGAGGTAGCGGGGGGGCACCAAGAGACCCAGTACTTC. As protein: CASSQEEVAGGHQETQYF.

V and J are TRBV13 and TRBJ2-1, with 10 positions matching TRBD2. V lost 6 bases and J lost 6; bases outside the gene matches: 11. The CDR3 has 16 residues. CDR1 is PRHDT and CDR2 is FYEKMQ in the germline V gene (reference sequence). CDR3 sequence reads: CASSPILAGETNEQFF. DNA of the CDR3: TGTGCCAGCAGTCCTATTCTAGCGGGGGAGACCAATGAGCAGTTCTTC.

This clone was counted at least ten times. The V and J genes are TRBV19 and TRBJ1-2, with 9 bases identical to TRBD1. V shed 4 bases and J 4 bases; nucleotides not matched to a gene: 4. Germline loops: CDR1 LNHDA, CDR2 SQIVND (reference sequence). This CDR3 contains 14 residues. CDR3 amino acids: CASSTQQGAYGYTF. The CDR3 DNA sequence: TGTGCCAGTAGTACCCAACAGGGGGCCTATGGCTACACCTTC.

The CDR3 loop reads CASSRTAGSNQPQHF. DNA for the CDR3: TGTGCCAGCAGTAGAACCGCCGGGAGCAATCAGCCCCAGCATTTT. The chain uses TRBV6-2 or TRBV6-3 and TRBJ1-5, with D unresolved. V was shortened by 5 bases and J by 1 base, with 12 bases between the two germline ends. The CDR3 is made up of 15 amino acids. Germline V lookup: CDR1 MNHEY, CDR2 SVGEGT.

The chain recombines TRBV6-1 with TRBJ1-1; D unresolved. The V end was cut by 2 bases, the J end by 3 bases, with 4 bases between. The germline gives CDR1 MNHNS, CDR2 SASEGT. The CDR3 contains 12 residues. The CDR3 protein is CASSETDTEAFF. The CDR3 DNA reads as TGTGCCAGCAGTGAAACGGACACTGAAGCTTTCTTT.

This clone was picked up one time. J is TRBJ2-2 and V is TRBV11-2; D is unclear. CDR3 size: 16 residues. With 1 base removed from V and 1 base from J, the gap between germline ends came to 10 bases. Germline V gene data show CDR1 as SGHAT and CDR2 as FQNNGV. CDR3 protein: CASSLGPGLNTGELFF. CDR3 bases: TGTGCCAGCAGCTTAGGGCCGGGTTTGAACACCGGGGAGCTGTTTTTT.

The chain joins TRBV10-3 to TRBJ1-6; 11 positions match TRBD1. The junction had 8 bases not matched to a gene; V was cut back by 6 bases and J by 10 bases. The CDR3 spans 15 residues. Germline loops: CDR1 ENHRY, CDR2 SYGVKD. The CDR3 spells CAISLGQGAASPLHF. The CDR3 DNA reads TGTGCCATCAGCCTCGGACAGGGGGCTGCCTCACCCCTCCACTTT.

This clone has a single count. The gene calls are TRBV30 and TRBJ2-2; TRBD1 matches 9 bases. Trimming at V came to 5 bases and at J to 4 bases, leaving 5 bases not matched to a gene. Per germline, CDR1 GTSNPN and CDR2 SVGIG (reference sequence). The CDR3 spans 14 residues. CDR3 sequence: CAWDGTGTTGELFF. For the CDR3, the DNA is TGTGCCTGGGACGGGACAGGGACCACCGGGGAGCTGTTTTTT.